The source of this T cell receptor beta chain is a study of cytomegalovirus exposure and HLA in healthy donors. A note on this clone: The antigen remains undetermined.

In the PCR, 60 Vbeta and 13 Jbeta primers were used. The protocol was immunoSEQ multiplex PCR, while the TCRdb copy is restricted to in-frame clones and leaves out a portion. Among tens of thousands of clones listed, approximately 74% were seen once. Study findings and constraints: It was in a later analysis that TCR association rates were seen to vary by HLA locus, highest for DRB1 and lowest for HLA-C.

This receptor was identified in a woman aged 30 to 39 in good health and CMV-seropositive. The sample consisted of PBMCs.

The CDR3 bases are TGCGCCAGCAGCCAAGATTGGACAGGGCGTGAAAAACTGTTTTTT. Translated, it gives CASSQDWTGREKLFF. The chain joins TRBV4-3 to TRBJ1-4, with TRBD1 matching 8 bases. The CDR3 length is 15 residues. Trimming cost V 0 bases and J 7 bases; bases outside gene matches: 4. Germline V gene sequence: CDR1 LGHNA, CDR2 YSLEER.